Listed here are 26 T cell receptor beta chains from one sample, sequenced in a study of T cells of healthy individuals. TCRdb passed the 5' RACE reads through MiXCR, listing each CDR3 protein once. The sample contains some 69,000 distinct CDR3 sequences, 15% to 20% of which appear only once. Receptors originate from a human donor in good health.

This clonotype was seen only a few times. This rearrangement joins TRBV6-5 to TRBJ1-6; maybe TRBD1 (6 bases). Per germline, CDR1 MNHEY and CDR2 SVGAGI. Trimming removed 10 bases at V and 4 bases at J, with 11 bases between. The CDR3 consists of 13 residues. The DNA of the CDR3 is TGTGCCACCGGAGGGGGTTATAATTCACCCCTCCACTTT. It specifies CATGGGYNSPLHF.

Ten or more counts support this clonotype. The chain uses TRBV25-1 and TRBJ1-1; D is undetermined. The V end was cut by 0 bases, the J end by 5 bases, with 10 bases between. The CDR3 extends over 14 amino acids. Per the germline V gene, CDR1 is MGHDK and CDR2 is SYGVNS. The CDR3 is CASSEYGDGTEAFF. DNA of the CDR3: TGTGCCAGCAGTGAATATGGGGATGGGACTGAAGCTTTCTTT.

A few counts support this clonotype. The gene calls are TRBV6-2 or TRBV6-3 and TRBJ2-7, with D possibly being TRBD1 (6 bases). Trimming stripped 6 bases from V and 3 bases from J, with 15 bases between. The CDR3 totals 14 residues. Germline V lookup: CDR1 MNHEY, CDR2 SVGEGT. CDR3 sequence (DNA): TGTGCCAGCAGGGGATTAGACAGGCACTACGAGCAGTACTTC. This codes for CASRGLDRHYEQYF.

In this sample, this clonotype turned up many times. The J gene is TRBJ1-1, the V gene TRBV29-1, with D tentatively TRBD1 (5 bases). CDR3 length: 13 residues. The V end lost 1 base, the J end lost 1 base, and 7 bases lay between the germline ends. The V gene's germline CDR1 is SQVTM and CDR2 ANQGSEA. The CDR3: CSVEGGQNTEAFF. The CDR3 coding sequence is TGCAGCGTTGAAGGTGGACAGAACACTGAAGCTTTCTTT.

This clonotype was counted many times. V usage is TRBV4-3 and J usage is TRBJ1-2; weak D call: TRBD1 (5 bases). Trimming pared 3 bases from V and 5 bases from J, leaving 10 bases between. The CDR3 is made up of 13 amino acids. Germline V CDR1 and CDR2: LGHNA, YSLEER. The CDR3 DNA sequence: TGCGCCAGCAGCCAGACAGATACTTATGGCTACACCTTC. This sequence encodes CASSQTDTYGYTF.

This clonotype was recorded at least ten times. This rearrangement joins TRBV7-9 to TRBJ2-1, with D possibly matching TRBD2 (6 bases). V lost 4 bases to trimming and J lost 7 bases, with 11 bases between them. This CDR3 contains 13 residues. Looked up from germline, CDR1 is SEHNR and CDR2 is FQNEAQ (reference sequence). The CDR3 reads CASSWIGGNEQFF. DNA for the CDR3: TGTGCCAGCAGCTGGATCGGGGGAAATGAGCAGTTCTTC.

The table lists this clonotype with a few counts. The chain joins TRBV25-1 to TRBJ2-5; TRBD2 matches 9 bases. CDR1 is MGHDK, CDR2 SYGVNS, per germline. The CDR3 runs to 15 residues. With V trimmed by 4 bases and J by 3 bases, 6 bases remained unmatched. The CDR3 DNA is TGTGCCAGCAGTGGCCTAGCGGGAAACAAAGAGACCCAGTACTTC. Its translation: CASSGLAGNKETQYF.

The V call is TRBV19, the J call TRBJ1-1; D is unclear. The V gene lost 2 bases and the J gene lost 0 bases, with 7 bases spanning the gap. The germline V gene has CDR1 LNHDA and CDR2 SQIVND (reference sequence). The CDR3 is made up of 14 amino acids. In DNA, the CDR3 is TGTGCCAGTAGTATACTTGGATTGAACACTGAAGCTTTCTTT. It specifies CASSILGLNTEAFF.

The table lists this clonotype with a few counts. The rearrangement links TRBV3-1 to TRBJ1-5; TRBD1 is a possible D gene (5 bases). CDR1 LGHDT and CDR2 YNNKEL come from the germline V gene (reference sequence). The length of the CDR3 is 13 residues. V was trimmed by 1 base and J by 6 bases, leaving 7 bases between them. The CDR3 DNA reads TGTGCCAGCAGCCAAGGCAGGGTTCAGCCCCAGCATTTT. As protein: CASSQGRVQPQHF. Full variable domain (outside the CDR3, taken from reference TRBV3-1 and TRBJ1-5): DTAVSQTPKYLVTQMGNDKSIKCEQNLGHDTMYWYKQDSKKFLKIMFSYNNKELIINETVPNRFSPKSPDKAHLNLHINSLELGDSAVYFCASSQGRVQPQHFGDGTRLSIL.

This clonotype has ten or more counts. The chain recombines TRBV20-1 with TRBJ2-7, with D hard to call. This CDR3 comprises 8 residues. Germline V lookup: CDR1 DFQATT, CDR2 SNEGSKA (reference sequence). The CDR3 DNA is TGCAGAGATTACGAGCAGTACTTC. It translates to CRDYEQYF.

The table lists this clonotype with many counts. The chain has TRBV18 and TRBJ2-7; no clear D. Trimming removed 3 bases at V and 4 bases at J, with 10 bases between. The germline V gene encodes CDR1 KGHSH and CDR2 LQKENI. The CDR3 is 13 amino acids. This chain's CDR3 is CASSPEQTYEQYF. The CDR3 DNA reads as TGTGCCAGCTCACCGGAGCAGACTTACGAGCAGTACTTC.

V is TRBV7-8 and J is TRBJ1-1; D may be TRBD1 (5 bases). Germline values: CDR1 SGHVS, CDR2 FQNEAQ. The CDR3 consists of 15 residues. Trimming cost V 5 bases and J 0 bases, with 13 bases left between them. In DNA form, the CDR3 reads TGTGCCAGCAGCCCCGGGACGTTCATGAACACTGAAGCTTTCTTT. Its protein is CASSPGTFMNTEAFF.

This clonotype appeared a few times. The gene calls are TRBV5-1 and TRBJ2-2; unclear D gene. The germline gives CDR1 SGHRS, CDR2 YFSETQ. V lost 4 bases, J lost 6 bases, and 13 bases lay in between. The CDR3 has 14 amino acids. CDR3: CASSPRTVSGELFF. The CDR3 DNA is TGCGCCAGCAGCCCCCGGACGGTCTCCGGGGAGCTGTTTTTT.

The chain employs TRBV29-1 and TRBJ1-3, with D maybe TRBD1 (5 bases). Germline CDR1 reads SQVTM; CDR2 reads ANQGSEA. V was trimmed by 8 bases and J by 7 bases, leaving 15 bases between them. The length of the CDR3 is 12 residues. The CDR3 sequence is CSRGSGPNTIYF. In DNA, the CDR3 is TGCAGCAGGGGTTCCGGCCCCAACACCATATATTTT. Variable domain in full (rest from reference TRBV29-1 and TRBJ1-3): SAVISQKPSRDICQRGTSLTIQCQVDSQVTMMFWYRQQPGQSLTLIATANQGSEATYESGFVIDKFPISRPNLTFSTLTVSNMSPEDSSIYLCSRGSGPNTIYFGEGSWLTVV.

This chain joins TRBV2 and TRBJ2-7; TRBD2 is a possible D gene (6 bases). Germline V CDR1 and CDR2: SNHLY, FYNNEI. The length of the CDR3 is 11 residues. The DNA of the CDR3 is TGTGCAGCTAGCGCCGCCTACGAGCAGTACTTC. It is translated as CAASAAYEQYF.

This clonotype was counted at least ten times. The rearrangement joins TRBV2 to TRBJ1-2, with 10 bases lining up with TRBD1. J was trimmed by 4 bases and V by 6 bases; bases with no gene match: 8. The CDR3 has 15 residues. Germline loops: CDR1 SNHLY, CDR2 FYNNEI. The CDR3 region is CASRVDRGRTYGYTF. CDR3 in DNA: TGTGCCAGCAGGGTTGACAGGGGGCGTACCTATGGCTACACCTTC.

This clonotype occurred many times. The rearrangement links TRBV7-2 to TRBJ1-5, with D maybe TRBD1 (5 bases). Trimming shortened V by 5 bases and J by 7 bases, and 18 bases separated the two germline ends. The germline gives CDR1 SGHTA, CDR2 FQGNSA. This CDR3 contains 15 residues. The CDR3 here is CASSVNGAFNQPQHF. CDR3 nucleotides: TGTGCCAGCAGCGTGAATGGGGCCTTCAACCAGCCCCAGCATTTT.

CDR3 protein: CASSQSHNEQFF. The CDR3 DNA reads TGTGCCAGCAGCCAATCCCACAATGAGCAGTTCTTC. The chain combines TRBV14 with TRBJ2-1; D is uncertain. Germline CDR1 SGHDN, CDR2 FVKESK. V lost 2 bases to trimming and J lost 5 bases, with 4 bases between them. CDR3 size: 12 residues. Supplemented by reference TRBV14 and TRBJ2-1, the full variable domain reads EAGVTQFPSHSVIEKGQTVTLRCDPISGHDNLYWYRRVMGKEIKFLLHFVKESKQDESGMPNNRFLAERTGGTYSTLKVQPAELEDSGVYFCASSQSHNEQFFGPGTRLTVL.

This clonotype was seen at least ten times. J is TRBJ2-1 and V is TRBV20-1; D might be TRBD1 or TRBD2, each matching 5 bases. V was shortened by 6 bases and J by 4 bases, with 13 bases between the two germline ends. Per germline, CDR1 DFQATT and CDR2 SNEGSKA (reference sequence). The CDR3 has 13 residues. This CDR3 is CSAQPGTYNEQFF. In nucleotides, the CDR3 is TGCAGTGCCCAACCTGGGACGTACAATGAGCAGTTCTTC.

The chain links TRBV7-6 to TRBJ2-5; unclear D gene. CDR1 and CDR2 (germline): SGHVS, FNYEAQ. Trimming shortened V by 6 bases and J by 5 bases, and 13 bases separated the two germline ends. This CDR3 comprises 13 residues. The CDR3: CASRTGLKETQYF. The CDR3 DNA follows: TGTGCCAGCAGAACCGGGCTGAAGGAGACCCAGTACTTC. Supplemented by reference TRBV7-6 and TRBJ2-5, the full variable domain reads GAGVSQSPRYKVTKRGQDVALRCDPISGHVSLYWYRQALGQGPEFLTYFNYEAQQDKSGLPNDRFSAERPEGSISTLTIQRTEQRDSAMYRCASRTGLKETQYFGPGTRLLVL.

The table lists this clonotype with many counts. At one boundary the junction diverges from the germline segment, which might be a read error. The chain recombines TRBV7-9 with TRBJ2-7; weak D call: TRBD2 (5 bases). CDR1 is SEHNR, CDR2 FQNEAQ, per germline (reference sequence). This CDR3 spans 13 amino acids. The CDR3 sequence: CASSLAPERRYFF. Here the CDR3 DNA reads TGTGCCAGCAGCTTAGCCCCCGAGAGGAGGTATTTCTTC.

The J gene is TRBJ2-1, the V gene TRBV24-1; 11 bases are a match to TRBD2. CDR1 is KGHDR, CDR2 SFDVKD, per germline. The V segment lost 5 bases and the J segment 9 bases; nucleotides outside the gene matches: 5. CDR3 length: 14 residues. The CDR3 DNA follows: TGTGCCACCAGTGCGGCTAGCGGGAGGATTGAGCAGTTCTTC. It specifies CATSAASGRIEQFF.

This clonotype was observed at least ten times. This chain uses TRBV4-1 with TRBJ2-2; TRBD2 aligns across 10 bases. CDR1 and CDR2 (germline): MGHRA, YSYEKL. This CDR3 is 18 amino acids long. V was pared by 2 bases and J by 3 bases, with 9 bases of the junction left unmatched. CDR3 sequence: CASSQKLAGPPYTGELFF. The CDR3 DNA follows: TGCGCCAGCAGCCAAAAACTAGCGGGGCCCCCTTACACCGGGGAGCTGTTTTTT.

The chain joins TRBV10-3 to TRBJ1-6, with 7 bases lining up with TRBD1. After removal of 0 bases from V and 4 bases from J, the junction contained 6 bases not matched to a gene. Germline CDR1 and CDR2: ENHRY and SYGVKD. The CDR3 has 17 residues. CDR3 coding DNA: TGTGCCATCAGTGAGTCGAGGGGGCTAGGGTATAATTCACCCCTCCACTTT. This encodes CAISESRGLGYNSPLHF.

This chain connects TRBV20-1 to TRBJ2-1, with 10 bases aligning to TRBD2. Per the germline V gene, CDR1 is DFQATT and CDR2 is SNEGSKA (reference sequence). Trimming took 4 bases from V and 5 from J; bases not matched to a gene: 8. The CDR3 contains 15 residues. The CDR3 sequence is CSAIGGSGGNNEQFF. Here the CDR3 DNA reads TGCAGTGCTATAGGGGGTAGCGGGGGGAACAATGAGCAGTTCTTC.

The chain combines TRBV23-1 with TRBJ2-2; tentative D call: TRBD1 (5 bases). TRBV23-1 carries the ORF label, with uncertain function. The CDR3 contains 19 residues. Trimming removed 2 bases from V and 0 bases from J, with 19 bases in between. CDR3 DNA sequence: TGCGCCAGCAGTCAACTGGCCCAGACAGACGCCCCGAACACCGGGGAGCTGTTTTTT. Amino acid sequence: CASSQLAQTDAPNTGELFF.